This T cell receptor beta chain is drawn from a study of tumor-infiltrating lymphocytes in primary liver carcinoma. Both RNA and DNA were isolated together from about 20-30 mg of bulk tissue that had not been sorted. Regarding this clonotype: The junction departs from germline at one end; a sequencing error may be responsible.

Looked up from germline, CDR1 is SGHAT and CDR2 is FQNNGV. The CDR3 runs 14 residues. Starting from approximately 500 ng of total RNA, TCR beta cDNA was produced with a primer in the constant region. Library construction for TCR beta comprised three nested multiplex PCR rounds performed with slightly modified ARM-PCR. Use of TRBV1-TRBV30 forward primers with a C-beta reverse primer characterized the first two PCR rounds, which lasted approximately 11 cycles each. TCRdb re-called the multiplex PCR reads through MiXCR, storing one row per CDR3 protein. The repertoire holds fewer than 200,000 distinct CDR3 sequences, with 70% to 90% as singletons.

The sample was tumor tissue from primary liver carcinoma. This receptor was obtained from a middle-aged man with primary liver carcinoma and hepatitis B virus infection. V is TRBV11-2 and J is TRBJ2-5; no reliable D call. In DNA form, the CDR3 reads TGTACCAGCAGCCTGTCGAGTAACCAAGAGACCCAGTACTTC. Encoded protein: CTSSLSSNQETQYF.